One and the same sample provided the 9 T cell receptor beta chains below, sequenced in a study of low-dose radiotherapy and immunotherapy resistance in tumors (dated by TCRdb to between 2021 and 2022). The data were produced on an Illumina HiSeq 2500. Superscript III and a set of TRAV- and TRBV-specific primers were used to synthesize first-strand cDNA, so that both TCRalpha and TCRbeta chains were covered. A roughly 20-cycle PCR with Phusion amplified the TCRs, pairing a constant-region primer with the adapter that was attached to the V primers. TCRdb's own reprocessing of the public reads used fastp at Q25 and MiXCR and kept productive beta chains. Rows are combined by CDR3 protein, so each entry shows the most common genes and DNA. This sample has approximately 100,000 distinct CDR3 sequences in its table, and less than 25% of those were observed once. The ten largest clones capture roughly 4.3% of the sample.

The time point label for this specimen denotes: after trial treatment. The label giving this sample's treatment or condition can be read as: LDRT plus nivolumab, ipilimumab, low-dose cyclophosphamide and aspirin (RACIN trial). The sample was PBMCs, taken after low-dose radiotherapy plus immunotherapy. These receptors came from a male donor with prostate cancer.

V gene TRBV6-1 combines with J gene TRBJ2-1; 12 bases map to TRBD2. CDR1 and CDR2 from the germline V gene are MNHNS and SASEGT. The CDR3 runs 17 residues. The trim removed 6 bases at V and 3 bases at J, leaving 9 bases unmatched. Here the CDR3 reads CASRLAGGSLIYNEQFF. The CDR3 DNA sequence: TGTGCCAGCAGGCTAGCGGGAGGGTCCCTGATCTACAATGAGCAGTTCTTC.

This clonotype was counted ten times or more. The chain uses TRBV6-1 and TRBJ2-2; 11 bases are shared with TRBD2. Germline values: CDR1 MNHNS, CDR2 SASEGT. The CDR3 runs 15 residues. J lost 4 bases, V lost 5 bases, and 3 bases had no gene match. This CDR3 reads CASSSLAGGTGELFF. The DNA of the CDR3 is TGTGCCAGCAGTTCCCTAGCGGGGGGCACCGGGGAGCTGTTTTTT.

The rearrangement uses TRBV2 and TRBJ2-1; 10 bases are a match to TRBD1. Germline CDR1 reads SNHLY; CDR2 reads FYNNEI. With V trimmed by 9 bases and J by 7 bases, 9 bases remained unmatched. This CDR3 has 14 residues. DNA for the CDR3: TGTGCCAGAGATCGGGACAGGGGTTGGAATGAGCAGTTCTTC. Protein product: CARDRDRGWNEQFF. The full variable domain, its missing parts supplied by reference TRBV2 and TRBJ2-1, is EPEVTQTPSHQVTQMGQEVILRCVPISNHLYFYWYRQILGQKVEFLVSFYNNEISEKSEIFDDQFSVERPDGSNFTLKIRSTKLEDSAMYFCARDRDRGWNEQFFGPGTRLTVL.

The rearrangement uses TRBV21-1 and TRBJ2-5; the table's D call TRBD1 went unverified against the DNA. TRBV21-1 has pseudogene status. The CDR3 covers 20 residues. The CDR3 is CAGSKVQQIGGRQGKETQYF. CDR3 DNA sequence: TGTGCCGGCAGCAAGGTGCAGCAGATCGGCGGAAGACAGGGGAAAGAGACCCAGTACTTC.

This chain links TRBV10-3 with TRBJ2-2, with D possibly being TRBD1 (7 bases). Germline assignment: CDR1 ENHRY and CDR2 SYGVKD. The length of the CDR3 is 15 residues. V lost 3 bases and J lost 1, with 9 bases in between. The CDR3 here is CAISDRGVNTGELFF. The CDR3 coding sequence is TGTGCCATCAGTGACAGGGGGGTGAACACCGGGGAGCTGTTTTTT.

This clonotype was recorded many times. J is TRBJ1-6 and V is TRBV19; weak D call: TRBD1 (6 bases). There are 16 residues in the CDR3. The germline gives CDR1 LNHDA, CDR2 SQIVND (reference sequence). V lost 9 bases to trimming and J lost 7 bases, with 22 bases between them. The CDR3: CASLDLGQRGNSPLHF. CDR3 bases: TGTGCCAGCCTAGACCTCGGGCAAAGGGGGAATTCACCCCTCCACTTT.

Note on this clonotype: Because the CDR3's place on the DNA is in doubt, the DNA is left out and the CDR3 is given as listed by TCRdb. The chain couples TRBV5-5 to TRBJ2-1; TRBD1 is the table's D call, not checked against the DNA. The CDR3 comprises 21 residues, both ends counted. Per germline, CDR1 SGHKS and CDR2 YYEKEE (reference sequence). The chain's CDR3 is CASTQTSVYFCAITEQGEQFF.

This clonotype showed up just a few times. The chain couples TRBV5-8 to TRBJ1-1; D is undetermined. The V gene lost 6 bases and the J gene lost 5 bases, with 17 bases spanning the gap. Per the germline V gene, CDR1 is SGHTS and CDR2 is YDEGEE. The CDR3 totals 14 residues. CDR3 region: CASTFRVPRTEAFF. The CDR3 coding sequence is TGTGCCAGCACCTTCCGGGTTCCTCGGACTGAAGCTTTCTTT.

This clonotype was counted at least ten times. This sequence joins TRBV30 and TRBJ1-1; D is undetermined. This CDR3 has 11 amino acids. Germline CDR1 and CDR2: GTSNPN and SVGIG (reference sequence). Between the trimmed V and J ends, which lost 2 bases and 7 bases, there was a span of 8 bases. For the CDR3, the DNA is TGTGCCTGGAGTCGGGTGTTTGAAGCTTTCTTT. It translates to CAWSRVFEAFF.